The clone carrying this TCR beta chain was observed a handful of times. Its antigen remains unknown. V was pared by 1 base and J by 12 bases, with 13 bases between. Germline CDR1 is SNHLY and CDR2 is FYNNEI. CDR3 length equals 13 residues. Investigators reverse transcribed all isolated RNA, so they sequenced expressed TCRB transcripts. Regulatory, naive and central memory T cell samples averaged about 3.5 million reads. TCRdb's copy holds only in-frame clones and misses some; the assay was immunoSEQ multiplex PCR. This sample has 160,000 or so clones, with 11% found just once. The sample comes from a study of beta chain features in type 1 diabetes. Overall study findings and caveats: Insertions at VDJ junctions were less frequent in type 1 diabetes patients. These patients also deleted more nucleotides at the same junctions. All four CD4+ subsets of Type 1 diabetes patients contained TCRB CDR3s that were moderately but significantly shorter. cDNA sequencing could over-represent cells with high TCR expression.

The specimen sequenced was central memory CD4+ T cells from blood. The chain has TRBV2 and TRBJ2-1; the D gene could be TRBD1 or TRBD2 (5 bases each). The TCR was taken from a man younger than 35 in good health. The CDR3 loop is CASSEERRGPQFF. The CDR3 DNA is TGTGCCAGCAGTGAAGAACGACGGGGACCGCAGTTCTTC.